The source of this TCR beta chain is a study of cytomegalovirus exposure and HLA in healthy donors. Findings and limits, study-wide: A later analysis showed HLA-associated TCR beta chains outstripping equally common others in clonal expansion.

The PCR contained 60 Vbeta and 13 Jbeta primers. The assay was immunoSEQ multiplex PCR, and TCRdb's table has in-frame clones only and misses some. This repertoire shows over 200,000 clones, roughly 79% found once; its top ten account for less than 2%. CDR1 and CDR2 (germline): WSHSY, SAAADI. The CDR3 has 17 amino acids. With 6 bases removed from V and 6 bases from J, the gap between germline ends came to 27 bases. On this clone itself: Its cognate antigen is unknown.

The receptor was derived from a male donor in good health and CMV-seronegative. The chain couples TRBV10-2 to TRBJ2-7, with D possibly matching TRBD1 (8 bases). The sample consisted of PBMCs. The CDR3 DNA reads TGCGCCAGCAGCATACGAGGAACAGGGGGGGGGACAGGCGAGCAGTACTTC. Residues: CASSIRGTGGGTGEQYF.